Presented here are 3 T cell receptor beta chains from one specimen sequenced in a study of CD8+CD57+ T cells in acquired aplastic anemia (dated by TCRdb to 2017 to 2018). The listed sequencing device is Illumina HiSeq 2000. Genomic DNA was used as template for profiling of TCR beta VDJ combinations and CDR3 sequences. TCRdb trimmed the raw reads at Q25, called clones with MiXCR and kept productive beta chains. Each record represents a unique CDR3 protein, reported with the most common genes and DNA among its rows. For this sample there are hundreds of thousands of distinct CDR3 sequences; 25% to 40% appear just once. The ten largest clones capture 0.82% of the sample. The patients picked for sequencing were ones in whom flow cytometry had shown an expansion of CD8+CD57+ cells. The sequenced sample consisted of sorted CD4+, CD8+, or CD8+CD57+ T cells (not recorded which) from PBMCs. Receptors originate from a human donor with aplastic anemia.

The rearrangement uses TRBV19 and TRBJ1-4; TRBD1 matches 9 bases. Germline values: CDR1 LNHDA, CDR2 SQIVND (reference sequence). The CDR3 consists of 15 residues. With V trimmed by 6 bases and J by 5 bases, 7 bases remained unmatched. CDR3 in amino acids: CASSPGQGINEKLFF. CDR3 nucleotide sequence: TGTGCCAGTAGCCCCGGACAGGGGATAAATGAAAAACTGTTTTTT.

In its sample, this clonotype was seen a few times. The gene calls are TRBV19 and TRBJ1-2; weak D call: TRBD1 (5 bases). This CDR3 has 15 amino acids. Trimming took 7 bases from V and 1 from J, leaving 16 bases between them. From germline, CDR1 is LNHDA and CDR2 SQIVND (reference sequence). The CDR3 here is CASKLVAGSNYGYTF. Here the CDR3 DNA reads TGTGCCAGTAAGTTAGTGGCAGGGAGTAACTATGGCTACACCTTC.

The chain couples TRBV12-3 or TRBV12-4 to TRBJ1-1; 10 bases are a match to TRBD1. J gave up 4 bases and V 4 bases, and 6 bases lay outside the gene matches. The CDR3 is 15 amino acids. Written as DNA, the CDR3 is TGTGCCAGCAGTTACGTGACAGGGGGCATCACTGAAGCTTTCTTT. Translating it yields CASSYVTGGITEAFF.